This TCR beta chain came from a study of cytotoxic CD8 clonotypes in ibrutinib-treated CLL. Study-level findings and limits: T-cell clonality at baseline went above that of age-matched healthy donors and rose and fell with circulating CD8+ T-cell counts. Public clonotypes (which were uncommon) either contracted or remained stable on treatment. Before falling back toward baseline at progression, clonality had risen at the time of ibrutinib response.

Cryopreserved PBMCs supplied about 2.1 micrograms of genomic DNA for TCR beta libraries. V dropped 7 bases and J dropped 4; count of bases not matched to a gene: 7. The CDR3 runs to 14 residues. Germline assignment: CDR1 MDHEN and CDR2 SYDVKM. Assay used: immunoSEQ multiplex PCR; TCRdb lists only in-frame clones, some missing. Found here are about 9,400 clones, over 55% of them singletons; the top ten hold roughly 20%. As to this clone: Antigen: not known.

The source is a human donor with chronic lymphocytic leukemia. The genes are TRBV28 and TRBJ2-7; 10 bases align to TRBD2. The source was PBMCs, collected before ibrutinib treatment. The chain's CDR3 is CASNPGLASYEQYF. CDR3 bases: TGTGCCAGCAACCCGGGACTAGCGAGTTACGAGCAGTACTTC.